A selection of T cell receptor beta chains follows, all from one sample in a study of cytotoxic CD8 clonotypes in ibrutinib-treated CLL. Sequenced by immunoSEQ multiplex PCR; TCRdb stores in-frame clones only, minus some. This table has about 44,000 clones, around 70% appearing once. The specimen comprised PBMCs, sampled after 12 months of ibrutinib treatment. The receptor source for this set is a human donor with chronic lymphocytic leukemia. CDR3s include the opening cysteine and the closing phenylalanine or tryptophan.

v_call	j_call	cdr3_aa
TRBV7-9	TRBJ1-3	CASSLGWDSGNTIYF
TRBV6-5	TRBJ1-3	CASSYSGQSGNTIYF
TRBV6-4	TRBJ2-3	CASSDSSDTDTQYF
TRBV12-5	TRBJ2-5	CASGLGQVGGETQYF
TRBV6-5	TRBJ1-5	CASSYSYRGSNQPQHF
TRBV6-1	TRBJ2-7	CASSEVAYEQYF
TRBV13	TRBJ2-7	CASSREGGTGPLQWYF
TRBV6-1	TRBJ1-4	CASSEARVSNEKLFF
TRBV27	TRBJ2-5	CASREDRGQETQYF
TRBV10-3	TRBJ1-2	CAISEFHRDGYTF
TRBV5-4	TRBJ1-6	CASSLRGANSPLHF
TRBV7-9	TRBJ2-7	CASSLAPGLAGSYEQYF